This T cell receptor beta chain was observed in a study of shared clonotypes between healthy human individuals. General study results and limits: Generally, naive subsets came out with larger estimated richness than memory subsets. Rarefaction analysis demonstrated incomplete sorted-subset sequencing notwithstanding large depth.

Genomic DNA from each subset was divided evenly over several immunoSEQ plates. Sequenced by immunoSEQ multiplex PCR; TCRdb stores in-frame clones only, minus some. The table lists hundreds of thousands of clones, about 78% of them singletons. This clone was seen once. Its antigen is not known. This CDR3 has 14 amino acids. Trimming took off 6 bases at V and 3 bases at J, with 15 bases between the two ends. Germline CDR1 LNHDA, CDR2 SQIVND (reference sequence). This TCR was recovered from a woman in her 30s in good health. Sequenced material: memory CD4+ T cells sorted from blood. Subset of the sample: CD45RA-negative fraction. The V call is TRBV19, the J call TRBJ2-7; D is possibly TRBD1 (5 bases). This chain's CDR3 is CASRISDTSYEQYF. The DNA for the CDR3 is TGTGCCAGTAGAATTTCGGACACCAGCTACGAGCAGTACTTC.